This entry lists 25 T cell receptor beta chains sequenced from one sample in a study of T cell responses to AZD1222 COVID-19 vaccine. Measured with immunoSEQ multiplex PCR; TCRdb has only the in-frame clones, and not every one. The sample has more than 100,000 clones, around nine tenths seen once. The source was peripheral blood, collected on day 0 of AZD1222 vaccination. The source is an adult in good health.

CDR3 DNA sequence: TGTGCCAGCAGCACCCGGGGGGCTGAAAAACTGTTTTTT. It specifies CASSTRGAEKLFF. The rearrangement links TRBV5-6 to TRBJ1-4; possibly TRBD1 for D (6 bases). V lost 4 bases and J lost 7, with 11 bases in between. From germline, CDR1 is SGHDT and CDR2 YYEEEE. This CDR3 comprises 13 residues.

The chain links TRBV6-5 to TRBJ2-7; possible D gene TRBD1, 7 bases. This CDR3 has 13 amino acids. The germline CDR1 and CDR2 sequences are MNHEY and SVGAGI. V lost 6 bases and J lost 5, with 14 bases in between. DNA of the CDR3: TGTGCCAGCAGGGAGACAGGGAGGAACGAGCAGTACTTC. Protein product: CASRETGRNEQYF.

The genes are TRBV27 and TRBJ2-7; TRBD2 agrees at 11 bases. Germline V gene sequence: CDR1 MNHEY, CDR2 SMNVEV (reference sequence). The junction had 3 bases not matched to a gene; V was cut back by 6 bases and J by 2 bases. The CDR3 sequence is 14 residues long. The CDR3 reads CASRRLAGTYEQYF. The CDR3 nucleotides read TGTGCCAGCAGGAGACTAGCGGGGACCTACGAGCAGTACTTC.

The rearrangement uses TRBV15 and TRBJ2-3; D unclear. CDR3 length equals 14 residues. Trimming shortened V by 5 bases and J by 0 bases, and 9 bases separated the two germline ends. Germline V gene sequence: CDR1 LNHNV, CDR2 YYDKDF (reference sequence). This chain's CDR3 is CATSYGTSTDTQYF. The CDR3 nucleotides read TGTGCCACCAGCTACGGTACCAGCACAGATACGCAGTATTTT.

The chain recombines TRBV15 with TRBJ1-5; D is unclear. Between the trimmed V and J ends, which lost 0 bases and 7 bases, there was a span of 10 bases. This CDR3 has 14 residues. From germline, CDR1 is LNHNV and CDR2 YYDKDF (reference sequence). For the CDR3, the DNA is TGTGCCACCAGCAGAGATAGGGTGAACCAGCCCCAGCATTTT. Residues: CATSRDRVNQPQHF.

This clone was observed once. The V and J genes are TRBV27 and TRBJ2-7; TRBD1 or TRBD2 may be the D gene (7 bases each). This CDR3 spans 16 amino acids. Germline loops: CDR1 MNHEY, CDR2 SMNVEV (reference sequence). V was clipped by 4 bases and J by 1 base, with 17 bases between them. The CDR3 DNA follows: TGTGCCAGCAGTTCCGCGGGGAGGGGGCTTTCCTACGAGCAGTACTTC. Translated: CASSSAGRGLSYEQYF.

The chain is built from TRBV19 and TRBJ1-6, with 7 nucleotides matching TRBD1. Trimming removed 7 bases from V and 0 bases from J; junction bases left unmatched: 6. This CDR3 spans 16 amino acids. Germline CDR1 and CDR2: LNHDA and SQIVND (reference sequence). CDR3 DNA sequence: TGTGCCAGTACGCAGGGGGGGAGCTCCTATAATTCACCCCTCCACTTT. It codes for CASTQGGSSYNSPLHF.

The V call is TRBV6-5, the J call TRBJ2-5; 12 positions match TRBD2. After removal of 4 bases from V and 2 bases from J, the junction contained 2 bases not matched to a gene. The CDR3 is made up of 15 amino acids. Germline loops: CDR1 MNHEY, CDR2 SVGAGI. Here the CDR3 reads CASSLTSGGQETQYF. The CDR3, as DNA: TGTGCCAGCAGTTTGACTAGCGGGGGACAAGAGACCCAGTACTTC.

CDR3 protein: CATSRDFYRIQNQPQHF. In DNA, the CDR3 is TGTGCCACCAGCAGAGATTTTTATAGAATCCAAAATCAGCCCCAGCATTTT. This chain joins TRBV15 and TRBJ1-5; D unclear. Germline loops: CDR1 LNHNV, CDR2 YYDKDF (reference sequence). This CDR3 contains 17 residues. The ends were cut back, 0 bases at V and 4 bases at J, with 16 bases in the middle.

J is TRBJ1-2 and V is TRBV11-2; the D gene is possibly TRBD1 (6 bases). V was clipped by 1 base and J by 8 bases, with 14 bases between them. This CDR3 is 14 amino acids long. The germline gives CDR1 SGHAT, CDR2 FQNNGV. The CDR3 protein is CASSLGAAGEGYTF. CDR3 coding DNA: TGTGCCAGCAGCTTAGGAGCGGCAGGGGAGGGCTACACCTTC.

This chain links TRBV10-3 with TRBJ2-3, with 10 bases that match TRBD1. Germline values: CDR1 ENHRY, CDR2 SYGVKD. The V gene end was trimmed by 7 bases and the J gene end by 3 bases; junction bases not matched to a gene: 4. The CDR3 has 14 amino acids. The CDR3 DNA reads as TGTGCCATCAAGGGGGGACAGGGGACAGATACGCAGTATTTT. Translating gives CAIKGGQGTDTQYF.

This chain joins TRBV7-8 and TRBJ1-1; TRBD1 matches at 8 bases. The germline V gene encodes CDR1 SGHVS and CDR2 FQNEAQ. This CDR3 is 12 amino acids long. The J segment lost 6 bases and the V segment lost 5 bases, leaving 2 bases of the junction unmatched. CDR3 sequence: CASSPGGPEAFF. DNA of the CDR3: TGTGCCAGCAGCCCAGGGGGCCCTGAAGCTTTCTTT.

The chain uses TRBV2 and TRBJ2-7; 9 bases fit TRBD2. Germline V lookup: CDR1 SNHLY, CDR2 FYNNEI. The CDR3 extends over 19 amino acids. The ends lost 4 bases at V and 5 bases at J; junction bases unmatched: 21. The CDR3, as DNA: TGTGCCAGCAGTGGCCCCCTTTCTCTAGCGGGGAAGAAGTTTGACGAGCAGTACTTC. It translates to CASSGPLSLAGKKFDEQYF.

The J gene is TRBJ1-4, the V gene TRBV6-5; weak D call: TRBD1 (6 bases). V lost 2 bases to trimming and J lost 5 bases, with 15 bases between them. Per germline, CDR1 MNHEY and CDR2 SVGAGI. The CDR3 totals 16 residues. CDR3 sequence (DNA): TGTGCCAGCAGTTACCAGCGAGGGACACTAAATGAAAAACTGTTTTTT. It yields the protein CASSYQRGTLNEKLFF.

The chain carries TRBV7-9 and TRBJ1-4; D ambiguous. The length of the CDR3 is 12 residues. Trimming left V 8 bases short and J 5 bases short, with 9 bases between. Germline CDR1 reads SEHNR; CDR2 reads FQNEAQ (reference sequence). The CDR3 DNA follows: TGTGCCAGCGGTCGTCTGAATGAAAAACTGTTTTTT. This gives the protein CASGRLNEKLFF.

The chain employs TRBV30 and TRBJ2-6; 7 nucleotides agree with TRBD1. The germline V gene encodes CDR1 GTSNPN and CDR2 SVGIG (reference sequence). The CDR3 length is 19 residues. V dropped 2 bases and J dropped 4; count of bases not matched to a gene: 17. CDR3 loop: CAWSPRVTGPFVGANVLTF. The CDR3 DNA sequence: TGTGCCTGGAGTCCACGGGTGACAGGGCCCTTCGTCGGGGCCAACGTCCTGACTTTC.

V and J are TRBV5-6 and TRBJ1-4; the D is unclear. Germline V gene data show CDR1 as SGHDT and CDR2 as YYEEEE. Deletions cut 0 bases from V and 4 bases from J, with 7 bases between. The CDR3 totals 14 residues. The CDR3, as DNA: TGTGCCAGCAGCTTGGGCAGGAATAATGAAAAACTGTTTTTT. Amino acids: CASSLGRNNEKLFF. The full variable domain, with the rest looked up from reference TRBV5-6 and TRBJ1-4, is DAGVTQSPTHLIKTRGQQVTLRCSPKSGHDTVSWYQQALGQGPQFIFQYYEEEERQRGNFPDRFSGHQFPNYSSELNVNALLLGDSALYLCASSLGRNNEKLFFGSGTQLSVL.

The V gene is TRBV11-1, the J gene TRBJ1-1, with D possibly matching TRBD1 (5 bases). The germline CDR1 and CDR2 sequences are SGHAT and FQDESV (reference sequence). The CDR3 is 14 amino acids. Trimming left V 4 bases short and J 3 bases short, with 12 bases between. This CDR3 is CASSSPWGYTEAFF. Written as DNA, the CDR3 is TGTGCCAGCAGCTCTCCTTGGGGCTACACTGAAGCTTTCTTT.

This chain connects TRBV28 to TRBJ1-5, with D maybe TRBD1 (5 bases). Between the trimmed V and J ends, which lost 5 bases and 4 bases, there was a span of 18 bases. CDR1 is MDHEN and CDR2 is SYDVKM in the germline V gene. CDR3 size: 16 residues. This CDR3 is CASSPSRGGVNQPQHF. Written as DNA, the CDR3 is TGTGCCAGCAGTCCCTCTCGGGGGGGAGTAAATCAGCCCCAGCATTTT.

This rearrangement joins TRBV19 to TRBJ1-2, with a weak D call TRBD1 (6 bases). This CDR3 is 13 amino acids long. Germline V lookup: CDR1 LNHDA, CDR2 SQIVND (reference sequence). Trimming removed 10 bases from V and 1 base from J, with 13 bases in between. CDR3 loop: CATYRDHNYGYTF. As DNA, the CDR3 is TGTGCCACATACAGGGATCATAACTATGGCTACACCTTC.

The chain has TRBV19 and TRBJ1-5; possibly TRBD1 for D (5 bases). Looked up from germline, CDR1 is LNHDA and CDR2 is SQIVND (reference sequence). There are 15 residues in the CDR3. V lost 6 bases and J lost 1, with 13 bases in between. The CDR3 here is CASSPGVFSNQPQHF. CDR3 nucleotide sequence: TGTGCCAGTAGCCCGGGGGTCTTCAGCAATCAGCCCCAGCATTTT. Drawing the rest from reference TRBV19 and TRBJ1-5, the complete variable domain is DGGITQSPKYLFRKEGQNVTLSCEQNLNHDAMYWYRQDPGQGLRLIYYSQIVNDFQKGDIAEGYSVSREKKESFPLTVTSAQKNPTAFYLCASSPGVFSNQPQHFGDGTRLSIL.

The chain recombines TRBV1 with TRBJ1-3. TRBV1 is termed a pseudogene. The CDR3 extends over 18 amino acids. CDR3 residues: CTSSQELGGPGSGNTIYF. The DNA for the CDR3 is TGCACCAGCAGCCAAGAACTCGGGGGACCTGGCTCTGGAAACACCATATATTTT.

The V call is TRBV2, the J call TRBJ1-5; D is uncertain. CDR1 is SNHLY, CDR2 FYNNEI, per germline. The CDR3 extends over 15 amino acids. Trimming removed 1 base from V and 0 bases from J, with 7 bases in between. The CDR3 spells CASSEESVSNQPQHF. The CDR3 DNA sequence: TGTGCCAGCAGTGAAGAGTCAGTTAGCAATCAGCCCCAGCATTTT.

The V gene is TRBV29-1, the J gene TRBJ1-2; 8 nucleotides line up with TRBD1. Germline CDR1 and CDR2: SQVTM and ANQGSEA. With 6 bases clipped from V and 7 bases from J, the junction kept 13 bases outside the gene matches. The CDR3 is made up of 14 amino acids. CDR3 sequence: CSVWGGQGSGGYTF. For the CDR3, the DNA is TGCAGCGTCTGGGGCGGACAGGGATCAGGTGGCTACACCTTC. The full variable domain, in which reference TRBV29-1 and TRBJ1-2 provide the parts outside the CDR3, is SAVISQKPSRDICQRGTSLTIQCQVDSQVTMMFWYRQQPGQSLTLIATANQGSEATYESGFVIDKFPISRPNLTFSTLTVSNMSPEDSSIYLCSVWGGQGSGGYTFGSGTRLTVV.

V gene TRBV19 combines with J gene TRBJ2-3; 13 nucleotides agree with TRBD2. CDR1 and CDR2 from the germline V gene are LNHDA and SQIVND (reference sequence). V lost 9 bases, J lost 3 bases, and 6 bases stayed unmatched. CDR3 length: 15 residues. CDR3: CASRTSGGLTDTQYF. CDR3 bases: TGTGCCAGCAGGACTAGCGGGGGTTTGACAGATACGCAGTATTTT. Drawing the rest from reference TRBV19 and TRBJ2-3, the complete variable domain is DGGITQSPKYLFRKEGQNVTLSCEQNLNHDAMYWYRQDPGQGLRLIYYSQIVNDFQKGDIAEGYSVSREKKESFPLTVTSAQKNPTAFYLCASRTSGGLTDTQYFGPGTRLTVL.